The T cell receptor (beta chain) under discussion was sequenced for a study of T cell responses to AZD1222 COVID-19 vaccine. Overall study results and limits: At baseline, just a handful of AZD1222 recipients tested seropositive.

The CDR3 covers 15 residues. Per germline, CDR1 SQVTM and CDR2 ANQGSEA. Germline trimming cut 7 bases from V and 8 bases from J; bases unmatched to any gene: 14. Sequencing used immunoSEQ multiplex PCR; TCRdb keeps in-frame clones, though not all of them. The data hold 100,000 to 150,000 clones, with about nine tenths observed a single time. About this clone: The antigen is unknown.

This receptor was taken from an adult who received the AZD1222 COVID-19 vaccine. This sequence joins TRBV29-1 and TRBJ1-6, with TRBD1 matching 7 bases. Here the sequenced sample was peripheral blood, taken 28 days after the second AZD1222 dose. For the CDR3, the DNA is TGCAGCGCCGCAGATAACCCAGGGGGGGATTCACCCCTCCACTTT. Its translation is CSAADNPGGDSPLHF.